This T cell receptor beta chain was captured in a study of chemoradiotherapy in HPV16-positive cancers. Findings of the study overall: HPV-specific T cells were functionally defined from only a couple of HPV16-positive patients.

Assay: immunoSEQ multiplex PCR; the TCRdb copy retains only in-frame clones and omits some. The sample lists approximately 38,000 clones, roughly 75% occurring once. Comments on this clone: Its specificity is not known.

Trimming pared 1 base from V and 4 bases from J, leaving 14 bases between. There are 15 residues in the CDR3. From germline, CDR1 is SGHVS and CDR2 FQNEAQ. The sequences come from blood, collected from a patient who underwent chemoradiotherapy. The chain has TRBV7-8 and TRBJ2-7; no clear D gene. This clonotype was sampled from a human donor with HPV-associated anogenital cancer. The CDR3 nucleotides read TGTGCCAGCAGCTTAGGAGTGGTACCTCAATACGAGCAGTACTTC. The encoded protein is CASSLGVVPQYEQYF. Together with reference TRBV7-8 and TRBJ2-7, the CDR3 gives the full variable domain: GAGVSQSPRYKVAKRGQDVALRCDPISGHVSLFWYQQALGQGPEFLTYFQNEAQLDKSGLPSDRFFAERPEGSVSTLKIQRTQQEDSAVYLCASSLGVVPQYEQYFGPGTRLTVT.